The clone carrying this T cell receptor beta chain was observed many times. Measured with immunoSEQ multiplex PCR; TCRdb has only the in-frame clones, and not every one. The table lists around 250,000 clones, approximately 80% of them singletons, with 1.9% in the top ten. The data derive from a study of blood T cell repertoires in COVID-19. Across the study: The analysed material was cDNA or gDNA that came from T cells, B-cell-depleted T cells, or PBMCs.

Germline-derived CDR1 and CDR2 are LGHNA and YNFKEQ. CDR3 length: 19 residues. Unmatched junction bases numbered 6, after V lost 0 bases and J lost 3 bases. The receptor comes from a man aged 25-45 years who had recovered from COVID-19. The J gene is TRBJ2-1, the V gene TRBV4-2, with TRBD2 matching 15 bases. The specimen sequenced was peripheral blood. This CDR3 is CASSQDRTSGGAVYNEQFF. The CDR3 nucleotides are TGTGCCAGCAGCCAAGATCGGACTAGCGGGGGGGCCGTCTACAATGAGCAGTTCTTC.